The clone carrying this T cell receptor beta chain was seen a handful of times. The antigen is undetermined. This sample was included in a study of blood T cells in healthy people across ages. Next came a second PCR, run for about 7 to 12 cycles, which used a sample-barcoded 5' primer along with a J-beta primer mix. A template-switch adaptor that had 12 random nucleotides put a tag on each cDNA molecule. TCRdb itself ran the 5' RACE reads through MiXCR, one entry per CDR3 protein. The sample has 750,000 or so distinct CDR3 sequences; roughly 25% are singletons. Germline loops: CDR1 SGDLS, CDR2 YYNGEE. V shed 6 bases, J shed 0 bases, and the junction held 7 bases outside the gene matches. The CDR3 has 15 amino acids. Findings and caveats of the study: Versus aged donors, long-lived donors had higher diversity and more naive CD4+ cells. Observed TCR beta diversity showed a strong correlation with the percentage of naive T cells as measured by flow cytometry.

This sample was also put to use in a study of T cells of mothers and their children.

The origin of this receptor is a boy between 10 and 17 years old in good health. The chain combines TRBV9 with TRBJ1-2; 8 bases map to TRBD1. The sequenced material came from blood. CDR3 coding DNA: TGTGCCAGCACCGAGACAGGGGCCGCTAACTATGGCTACACCTTC. Its protein product is CASTETGAANYGYTF.